This T cell receptor beta chain derives from a study of T cells in narcolepsy. Study outcomes and limitations: No autoreactive T cell clone sequences appeared in some memory CD4+ repertoires. HCRT-specific and TRIB2-specific autoreactive clonotypes appeared among same-patient CSF and blood CD4+ clonotypes.

The data were produced by immunoSEQ multiplex PCR, yet TCRdb's version contains in-frame clones alone and is incomplete. Of around 34,000 clones detected, approximately 79% appear once; the ten largest clones hold 3% to 4%. Comment on this clone: Its antigen is still unknown.

CDR1 and CDR2 (germline): LNHDA, SQIVND (reference sequence). The CDR3 contains 15 residues. The ends were cut back, 5 bases at V and 2 bases at J, with 15 bases in the middle. The chain combines TRBV19 with TRBJ1-2; the D gene is possibly TRBD1 (6 bases). This clonotype was sampled from a human donor in good health. The sequencing sample was made of memory (CD45RA-) CD4+ T cells from blood. For the CDR3, the DNA is TGTGCCAGTAGTGACCAGGGGAAGCTAAACTATGGCTACACCTTC. Its protein is CASSDQGKLNYGYTF.